The rows below give T cell receptor beta chains drawn from one sample of a study of T cell changes during pregnancy in multiple sclerosis. Sequenced by immunoSEQ multiplex PCR; TCRdb stores in-frame clones only, minus some. This table holds roughly 61,000 clones, approximately 90% found once. The specimen was peripheral blood, collected in the first trimester of pregnancy. These receptors were collected from a female donor in good health, enrolled as a control in a pregnancy study. Each CDR3 is given with its conserved first and last residue. A D gene is named only where the DNA matches it firmly. Clone size appears in some rows only: once, few, many, or a class for an expanded clone.

V	D	size	J	DNA	CDR3
TRBV7-3	.	once	TRBJ1-4	TGTGCCAGCAGCTTGAACTCGAATGAAAAACTGTTTTTT	CASSLNSNEKLFF
TRBV7-9	TRBD1	.	TRBJ2-7	TGTGCCAGCAGCCCGCGGACAGGGAAGAAGGGCGAGCAGTACTTC	CASSPRTGKKGEQYF
TRBV2	TRBD1	once	TRBJ2-7	TGTGCCAGCAGTTCTCCGGACAGGGGGGGTTACGAGCAGTACTTC	CASSSPDRGGYEQYF
TRBV9	TRBD1	.	TRBJ1-1	TGTGCCAGCAGCGCCAACAGGGGAGTGGTAGCTTTCTTT	CASSANRGVVAFF
TRBV7-9	TRBD1	once	TRBJ1-2	TGTGCCAGCAGCTCCAGCGACAGGGACTTCAACTATGGCTACACCTTC	CASSSSDRDFNYGYTF
TRBV4-3	.	once	TRBJ1-1	TGCGCCAGCAGCCAATCTGAGGGCATGAACACTGAAGCTTTCTTT	CASSQSEGMNTEAFF
TRBV7-6	.	.	TRBJ1-6	TGTGCCAGCAGAAGCGGGAGAGGTAATTCACCCCTCCACTTT	CASRSGRGNSPLHF
TRBV6-1	TRBD2	.	TRBJ2-5	TGTGCCAGCAGCATTGGACTAGCGGGGGTAGAGACCCAGTACTTC	CASSIGLAGVETQYF
TRBV30	TRBD1	.	TRBJ2-2	TGTGCCTGGAGTACGGTGATAACGACAGGGCGCACCGGGGAGCTGTTTTTT	CAWSTVITTGRTGELFF
TRBV18	.	.	TRBJ1-1	TGTGCCAGCTCACCTCCGGGGGGATATACTGAAGCTTTCTTT	CASSPPGGYTEAFF
TRBV5-1	.	.	TRBJ1-4	TGCGCCAGCAGCTTGGACGACAGTTCTAATGAAAAACTGTTTTTT	CASSLDDSSNEKLFF
TRBV11-3	.	.	TRBJ2-1	TGTGCCAGCAGGCGAACAGGCGATGAGCAGTTCTTC	CASRRTGDEQFF
TRBV7-9	TRBD1	.	TRBJ1-6	TGTGCCAGCAGCCCTGACAGGGATTCACCCCTCCACTTT	CASSPDRDSPLHF
TRBV4-3	TRBD1	.	TRBJ1-6	TGCGCCAGCAGCCACGGGGACAGGGGAAATTCACCCCTCCACTTT	CASSHGDRGNSPLHF
TRBV9	TRBD2	.	TRBJ2-1	TGTGCCAGCAGCGTAGGTGGGAATCGACTAGCGGGGGGGACCCAAAACAATGAGCAGTTCTTC	CASSVGGNRLAGGTQNNEQFF
TRBV29-1	TRBD1	few	TRBJ1-1	TGCAGCGTGGTGCTATCAGGGGGCGGTGAAGCTTTCTTT	CSVVLSGGGEAFF
TRBV7-8	TRBD1	.	TRBJ1-6	TGTGCCAGCAGCTTAGAACCGGGAGGGGGCGGTTCCTATAATTCACCCCTCCACTTT	CASSLEPGGGGSYNSPLHF
TRBV5-5	TRBD2	.	TRBJ2-3	TGTGCCAGCAGCCATCGACTAGCGGGGAGGTCCAACACAGATACGCAGTATTTT	CASSHRLAGRSNTDTQYF
TRBV4-1	.	.	TRBJ1-2	TGCGCCAGCAGCCAAGATAGGAGAATCTATGGCTACACCTTC	CASSQDRRIYGYTF
TRBV9	.	.	TRBJ1-6	TGTGCCAGCAGCGTAGACCAGTATAATTCACCCCTCCACTTT	CASSVDQYNSPLHF
TRBV7-9	.	.	TRBJ2-3	TGTGCCAGCAGCCCGAGGCTACTAGCTTCCACAGATACGCAGTATTTT	CASSPRLLASTDTQYF
TRBV2	.	.	TRBJ2-3	TGTGCCAGCAGTGTGGAGCAGGGTATCACAGATACGCAGTATTTT	CASSVEQGITDTQYF
TRBV30	TRBD2	.	TRBJ2-5	TGTGCCAAAAGCGGGGTAGGGGAGACCCAGTACTTC	CAKSGVGETQYF
TRBV30	.	.	TRBJ1-2	TGTGCCTGGAGAAGGACTATAGGCTACACCTTC	CAWRRTIGYTF
TRBV7-9	.	once	TRBJ1-2	TGTGCCAGCAGCTTATCGACAGCCCTGTATGGCTACACCTTC	CASSLSTALYGYTF
TRBV4-1	.	.	TRBJ2-2	TGCGCCAGCAGCCAAGCAGACAGGCAAGGCTACACCGGGGAGCTGTTTTTT	CASSQADRQGYTGELFF
TRBV6-4	.	.	TRBJ2-2	TGTGCCAGCAGTGTAGGGGATACCGGGGAGCTGTTTTTT	CASSVGDTGELFF
TRBV6-1	TRBD2	.	TRBJ2-5	TGTGCCAGCAGCGAAAAGCGGGGGGGCTTGGAGACCCAGTACTTC	CASSEKRGGLETQYF